This is a list of T cell receptor beta chains from one sample in a study of cytotoxic CD8 clonotypes in ibrutinib-treated CLL. Using immunoSEQ multiplex PCR, the repertoire was profiled, and TCRdb retains in-frame clones only, with some absent. The data show about 310,000 clones, about 80% seen once. This sample comprised PBMCs, obtained before ibrutinib treatment. The receptors derive from a human donor with chronic lymphocytic leukemia. CDR3s include the opening cysteine and the closing phenylalanine or tryptophan. Fields, in order: clone size, D gene, J gene, V gene, CDR3 protein, CDR3 DNA. The D gene is left open where the match is weak. Size is omitted from some rows. Given values are once, few, many or a class for expanded clones.

>-|-|TRBJ2-7|TRBV6-1
CASSEPSYEQYF
TGTGCCAGCAGTGAACCCTCCTACGAGCAGTACTTC
>-|TRBD2|TRBJ2-7|TRBV7-2
CASSLAGTSYEQYF
TGTGCCAGCAGCTTAGCCGGGACTAGTTACGAGCAGTACTTC
>-|TRBD1|TRBJ1-2|TRBV9
CASSADVGDRFIPYGYTF
TGTGCCAGCAGCGCGGACGTCGGGGACAGGTTCATACCCTATGGCTACACCTTC
>-|-|TRBJ2-7|TRBV14
CASSQEVSGSVYRGEQYF
TGTGCCAGCAGCCAAGAAGTTAGCGGGTCCGTTTATAGGGGGGAGCAGTACTTC
>-|TRBD2|TRBJ2-5|TRBV27
CASSSGTSGRSRTQYF
TGTGCCAGCAGTTCCGGGACTAGCGGGAGGTCGAGGACCCAGTACTTC
>few|TRBD1|TRBJ1-2|TRBV7-2
CASSFRDSGTYGYTF
TGTGCCAGCAGCTTCCGGGACAGTGGAACCTATGGCTACACCTTC
>once|TRBD2|TRBJ2-5|TRBV2
CASRFHSGRARETQYF
TGTGCCAGCAGATTCCACAGCGGGAGGGCCCGGGAGACCCAGTACTTC
>-|-|TRBJ2-7|TRBV9
CASSVGEWPYEQYF
TGTGCCAGCAGCGTGGGGGAGTGGCCTTACGAGCAGTACTTC
>-|TRBD1|TRBJ1-2|TRBV9
CASSRTGSFYGYTF
TGTGCCAGCAGCCGGACAGGGAGTTTTTATGGCTACACCTTC
>-|TRBD2|TRBJ2-3|TRBV6-6
CASSYLREGPDTQYF
TGTGCCAGCAGTTACTTGCGGGAGGGCCCAGATACGCAGTATTTT
>few|-|TRBJ1-4|TRBV6-1
CASRGINEKLFF
TGTGCCAGCAGGGGGATTAATGAAAAACTGTTTTTT
>-|-|TRBJ1-5|TRBV19
CASSMQISNQPQHF
TGTGCCAGTAGTATGCAGATTAGCAATCAGCCCCAGCATTTT
>-|-|TRBJ1-1|TRBV19
CASSPGLAGTEAFF
TGTGCCAGTAGTCCTGGACTGGCGGGGACTGAAGCTTTCTTT
>-|TRBD2|TRBJ2-5|TRBV15
CATSRGAGGGVETQYF
TGTGCCACCAGCAGAGGAGCGGGAGGCGGGGTAGAGACCCAGTACTTC
>-|-|TRBJ2-7|TRBV14
CASSPSWVGMTSYEQYF
TGTGCCAGCAGCCCGTCGTGGGTGGGGATGACATCCTACGAGCAGTACTTC
>-|-|TRBJ1-4|TRBV5-1
CASSLEGFEKLFF
TGCGCCAGCAGCTTGGAAGGATTTGAAAAACTGTTTTTT
>-|-|TRBJ2-1|TRBV5-5
CASRVAASSYNEQFF
TGTGCCAGCAGAGTAGCGGCTAGCTCCTACAATGAGCAGTTCTTC
>-|-|TRBJ1-1|TRBV6-5
CARCDAFEAFF
TGTGCGCGGTGCGATGCGTTTGAAGCTTTCTTT
>-|-|TRBJ1-3|TRBV6-1
CASSDWGHSGNTIYF
TGTGCCAGCAGTGATTGGGGGCACTCTGGAAACACCATATATTTT
>-|TRBD1|TRBJ1-5|TRBV5-4
CASSLEGAGQPQHF
TGTGCCAGCAGCTTGGAGGGGGCGGGTCAGCCCCAGCATTTT
>-|TRBD2|TRBJ2-1|TRBV4-2
CASSQDFGLAAYNEQFF
TGTGCCAGCAGCCAAGATTTTGGACTAGCGGCATACAATGAGCAGTTCTTC
>-|-|TRBJ1-1|TRBV4-1
CASGPLLGTEAFF
TGCGCCAGCGGACCGTTATTGGGCACTGAAGCTTTCTTT
>-|-|TRBJ2-1|TRBV27
CASSLVPRTDLRNEQFF
TGTGCCAGCAGTTTAGTCCCAAGGACGGACTTGCGGAATGAGCAGTTCTTC
>-|TRBD1|TRBJ1-3|TRBV5-1
CASSPGGTGAISGNTIYF
TGCGCCAGCAGCCCCGGGGGTACAGGGGCGATCTCTGGAAACACCATATATTTT
>few|-|TRBJ2-7|TRBV27
CASSLHGPTSYYEQYF
TGTGCCAGCAGTTTACATGGACCTACTTCCTACTACGAGCAGTACTTC
>-|-|TRBJ2-5|TRBV10-3
CAISEQGRETQYF
TGTGCCATCAGTGAGCAAGGGCGAGAGACCCAGTACTTC
>-|TRBD2|TRBJ2-7|TRBV11-2
CASRASGSYEQYF
TGTGCCAGCCGGGCTAGCGGCTCCTACGAGCAGTACTTC